Given below is one T cell receptor (beta chain) in context. Read data end 3 residues before the CDR3 end; the end is taken from the germline J gene. Generated by immunoSEQ multiplex PCR, the TCRdb table keeps only in-frame clones and is missing some. The table lists about 40,000 clones. This sample is part of a study of T cells in women clearing cervical HPV infection. Study overall: For cases, blood was sampled a median around 150 days after lesion detection, interquartile range roughly 90 to 230 days.

Trimming cost V 4 bases and J 3 bases, with 5 bases left between them. The CDR3 has 12 amino acids. Looked up from germline, CDR1 is SNHLY and CDR2 is FYNNEI. The sequence derives from a woman aged 18 to 75 with a cervical HPV16 infection that either progressed to CIN3+ or cleared (not recorded which). The sequenced sample consisted of blood buffy coat. V gene TRBV2 combines with J gene TRBJ2-3; D call uncertain. The CDR3 bases that were read are TGTGCCAGCAGTGGCGGTACAGATACG. Translating it yields CASSGGTDT. In full, the CDR3 is CASSGGTDTQYF.